One TCR beta chain is described in this entry. Its antigen is still unknown. This entry belongs to a study of CD8 T cells in ankylosing spondylitis. The CDR3 has 15 residues. Germline V gene lookup returns CDR1 SGHTA and CDR2 FQGNSA. Trimming removed 1 base from V and 3 bases from J, with 11 bases in between. Whole-study results and caveats: Prior work had noted some motif variants in reactive arthritis blood and synovial fluid. One TCR beta motif, made up of roughly 8 highly homologous variants, appeared characteristic of ankylosing spondylitis blood. Disease-linked clones were reportedly significantly enriched in matched ankylosing spondylitis synovial fluid. Those disease-linked clones were CD8+; they were also relatively rare in peripheral blood.

The TCR beta libraries were generated through quantitative 5'-RACE incorporating molecular barcodes. TCRdb passed the 5' RACE reads through MiXCR, listing each CDR3 protein once. The data contain hundreds of thousands of distinct CDR3 sequences, 26% of them singletons. V gene TRBV7-2 combines with J gene TRBJ2-3; tentatively, D is TRBD2 (5 bases). The material sequenced was blood, either unsorted or a sorted T cell fraction (not recorded which). The origin of this receptor is a male donor with ankylosing spondylitis. The CDR3: CASSLGPRGTDTQYF. The CDR3 DNA sequence: TGTGCCAGCAGCTTAGGACCCCGAGGGACAGATACGCAGTATTTT. Full variable domain (remainder filled in from reference TRBV7-2 and TRBJ2-3): GAGVSQSPSNKVTEKGKDVELRCDPISGHTALYWYRQSLGQGLEFLIYFQGNSAPDKSGLPSDRFSAERTGGSVSTLTIQRTQQEDSAVYLCASSLGPRGTDTQYFGPGTRLTVL.